These 25 T cell receptor beta chains were sequenced from one sample in a study of cytotoxic CD8 clonotypes in ibrutinib-treated CLL. TCRdb's table, derived via immunoSEQ multiplex PCR, lists solely in-frame clones and lacks some. The data show about 140,000 clones, with 85% to 95% seen just once and 10% to 14% held by the top ten. Sequenced here: PBMCs, sampled after 12 months of ibrutinib treatment. Receptors were obtained from a human donor with chronic lymphocytic leukemia.

The chain has TRBV9 and TRBJ1-4, with 9 bases fitting TRBD1. The V segment lost 2 bases and the J segment 8 bases; nucleotides outside the gene matches: 7. Germline CDR1 SGDLS, CDR2 YYNGEE. This CDR3 region has 15 residues. The CDR3 DNA reads as TGTGCCAGCAGCGTGCCGACAGGGGGAAACGAAAAACTGTTTTTT. The encoded protein is CASSVPTGGNEKLFF.

The chain employs TRBV20-1 and TRBJ2-1; a weak D match, TRBD2 (6 bases). This CDR3 spans 11 amino acids. The germline CDR1 and CDR2 sequences are DFQATT and SNEGSKA (reference sequence). Trimming took 3 bases from V and 12 from J, leaving 12 bases between them. CDR3 sequence (DNA): TGCAGTGCTAGTGGGGACTTCCCGCAGTTCTTC. Amino acids: CSASGDFPQFF.

This chain uses TRBV18 with TRBJ2-7, with D tentatively TRBD1 or TRBD2 (6 bases each). Germline V lookup: CDR1 KGHSH, CDR2 LQKENI. The CDR3 is made up of 16 amino acids. V lost 0 bases and J lost 5, with 17 bases in between. The CDR3 loop is CASSPPGQDGGHEQYF. The DNA of the CDR3 is TGTGCCAGCTCACCACCGGGGCAAGATGGGGGGCACGAGCAGTACTTC. Filled out from reference TRBV18 and TRBJ2-7, the complete variable domain reads NAGVMQNPRHLVRRRGQEARLRCSPMKGHSHVYWYRQLPEEGLKFMVYLQKENIIDESGMPKERFSAEFPKEGPSILRIQQVVRGDSAAYFCASSPPGQDGGHEQYFGPGTRLTVT.

The chain employs TRBV18 and TRBJ2-1; no reliable D call. CDR1 KGHSH and CDR2 LQKENI come from the germline V gene. This CDR3 comprises 11 residues. Trimming left V 3 bases short and J 9 bases short, with 6 bases between. The CDR3 sequence is CASSPLREQFF. The CDR3 DNA follows: TGTGCCAGCTCACCCCTCCGTGAGCAGTTCTTC.

The chain uses TRBV6-4 and TRBJ1-2; 9 nucleotides align to TRBD1. Trimming took 5 bases from V and 8 from J; bases not matched to a gene: 6. Germline assignment: CDR1 MRHNA and CDR2 SNTAGT. This CDR3 comprises 13 residues. In DNA form, the CDR3 reads TGTGCCAGCAGTACCGGGACAGGGAGAGGCTACACCTTC. It specifies CASSTGTGRGYTF.

The J gene is TRBJ2-2, the V gene TRBV6-5, with a possible D match to TRBD2 (5 bases). The V gene's germline CDR1 is MNHEY and CDR2 SVGAGI. The V gene lost 6 bases and the J gene lost 0 bases, with 11 bases spanning the gap. This CDR3 is 15 amino acids long. CDR3 region: CASREPGSNTGELFF. In DNA, the CDR3 is TGTGCCAGCAGGGAACCGGGATCGAACACCGGGGAGCTGTTTTTT.

The chain couples TRBV2 to TRBJ1-1; 11 bases match TRBD1. Germline-derived CDR1 and CDR2 are SNHLY and FYNNEI. With 5 bases clipped from V and 6 bases from J, the junction kept 5 bases outside the gene matches. This CDR3 region has 14 residues. The CDR3, as DNA: TGTGCCAGCAGTCAGGACAGGGGGCTGGCTGAAGCTTTCTTT. Protein: CASSQDRGLAEAFF.

This clone was found a few times. The gene calls are TRBV18 and TRBJ1-5; D not resolved. CDR3 length: 13 amino acids. Germline-derived CDR1 and CDR2 are KGHSH and LQKENI. Trimming pared 5 bases from V and 2 bases from J, leaving 7 bases between. CDR3 loop: CASSTIGNQPQHF. CDR3 nucleotides: TGTGCCAGCTCAACCATCGGCAATCAGCCCCAGCATTTT.

The V call is TRBV28, the J call TRBJ1-2, with D possibly being TRBD1 (6 bases). Trimming removed 3 bases from V and 8 bases from J, with 16 bases in between. The CDR3 runs 14 residues. Germline CDR1 MDHEN, CDR2 SYDVKM. The CDR3 loop is CASSFRGQPGGYTF. DNA of the CDR3: TGTGCCAGCAGTTTCCGAGGACAGCCCGGAGGCTACACCTTC.

The gene calls are TRBV7-3 and TRBJ2-1; 10 bases line up with TRBD2. This CDR3 is built from 18 residues. After removal of 2 bases from V and 1 base from J, the junction contained 8 bases not matched to a gene. Germline loops: CDR1 SGHTA, CDR2 FQGTGA. CDR3 sequence reads: CASSLVKSSGRSYNEQFF. In nucleotides, the CDR3 is TGTGCCAGCAGCTTAGTTAAGTCTAGCGGGAGATCCTACAATGAGCAGTTCTTC.

This CDR3 is CASSVVSSGANVLTF. The CDR3 DNA follows: TGTGCCAGCAGCGTAGTTAGCTCTGGGGCCAACGTCCTGACTTTC. The V gene is TRBV9, the J gene TRBJ2-6; D uncertain. Between the trimmed V and J ends, which lost 0 bases and 0 bases, there was a span of 4 bases. The CDR3 totals 15 residues. The germline V gene has CDR1 SGDLS and CDR2 YYNGEE.

V and J are TRBV7-2 and TRBJ2-3, with 8 bases that match TRBD1. From germline, CDR1 is SGHTA and CDR2 FQGNSA. V lost 6 bases and J lost 2; bases outside the gene matches: 10. The CDR3 has 16 residues. The CDR3 is CASSLLRGRDTDTQYF. CDR3 DNA: TGTGCCAGCAGTCTACTCAGGGGGCGGGACACAGATACGCAGTATTTT. The variable domain in full, completed from reference TRBV7-2 and TRBJ2-3, reads GAGVSQSPSNKVTEKGKDVELRCDPISGHTALYWYRQSLGQGLEFLIYFQGNSAPDKSGLPSDRFSAERTGGSVSTLTIQRTQQEDSAVYLCASSLLRGRDTDTQYFGPGTRLTVL.

The chain recombines TRBV7-2 with TRBJ2-1, with TRBD2 identical over 8 bases. V lost 6 bases, J lost 3 bases, and 7 bases stayed unmatched. This CDR3 comprises 15 residues. Germline-derived CDR1 and CDR2 are SGHTA and FQGNSA. CDR3 DNA sequence: TGTGCCAGCAGACCAATAGCGGGGATCTACAATGAGCAGTTCTTC. It is translated as CASRPIAGIYNEQFF.

This chain joins TRBV30 and TRBJ1-4, with TRBD1 matching 9 bases. CDR3 length: 14 residues. CDR1 GTSNPN and CDR2 SVGIG come from the germline V gene (reference sequence). CDR3 region: CATHAGTGNEKLFF. The CDR3 DNA is TGTGCTACCCACGCCGGGACAGGGAATGAAAAACTGTTTTTT.

The chain has TRBV5-1 and TRBJ2-3; D gene ambiguous. This CDR3 spans 14 amino acids. V lost 4 bases and J 4 bases, leaving 13 bases between the germline ends. Germline CDR1 SGHRS, CDR2 YFSETQ. CDR3 sequence: CASSPFRTADTQYF. DNA of the CDR3: TGCGCCAGCAGCCCTTTCAGAACCGCAGATACGCAGTATTTT.

The CDR3 DNA is TGTGCCAGCAGTCCTGGGACATGGAATGGTGAGCAGTACTTC. It specifies CASSPGTWNGEQYF. This sequence joins TRBV7-9 and TRBJ2-7; D possibly corresponds to TRBD1 (6 bases). CDR3 length equals 14 residues. Trimming stripped 6 bases from V and 7 bases from J, with 19 bases between. Germline V gene lookup returns CDR1 SEHNR and CDR2 FQNEAQ (reference sequence).

This clone was counted only a few times. V and J are TRBV14 and TRBJ1-1; the D is unclear. Germline assignment: CDR1 SGHDN and CDR2 FVKESK. This CDR3 region has 13 residues. Trimming left V 5 bases short and J 1 base short, with 8 bases between. The CDR3 region is CASSLQANTEAFF. In DNA form, the CDR3 reads TGTGCCAGCAGCTTGCAGGCGAACACTGAAGCTTTCTTT.

This rearrangement joins TRBV29-1 to TRBJ2-7; 7 bases line up with TRBD1. CDR3 length: 11 amino acids. V was pared by 6 bases and J by 7 bases, with 6 bases of the junction left unmatched. Germline V gene lookup returns CDR1 SQVTM and CDR2 ANQGSEA. CDR3 in DNA: TGCAGCGTGGACAGGTTGGGAGAGCAGTACTTC. This encodes CSVDRLGEQYF.

This clone was found once. V gene TRBV6-5 combines with J gene TRBJ2-2, with TRBD2 matching over 7 bases. Germline V gene lookup returns CDR1 MNHEY and CDR2 SVGAGI. V shed 2 bases and J 7 bases; nucleotides not matched to a gene: 1. The CDR3 runs to 13 residues. The CDR3 DNA follows: TGTGCCAGCAGTTACGCGGGGGTCGGGGAGCTGTTTTTT. Translating it yields CASSYAGVGELFF.

The chain combines TRBV2 with TRBJ2-7, with D perhaps given as TRBD1 or TRBD2 (5 bases each). V lost 2 bases to trimming and J lost 2 bases, with 13 bases between them. This CDR3 contains 15 residues. CDR1 is SNHLY and CDR2 is FYNNEI in the germline V gene. The CDR3 sequence: CASSESRDGPYEQYF. In DNA form, the CDR3 reads TGTGCCAGCAGTGAAAGTAGGGACGGGCCCTACGAGCAGTACTTC.

The chain employs TRBV19 and TRBJ2-7; no reliable D call. Germline CDR1 LNHDA, CDR2 SQIVND (reference sequence). V gave up 5 bases and J gave up 4 bases, with 12 bases separating them. The CDR3 runs 13 residues. The CDR3 reads CASSAFLGYEQYF. CDR3 nucleotide sequence: TGTGCCAGTAGTGCCTTTCTGGGGTACGAGCAGTACTTC.

This clone was counted only a few times. The chain couples TRBV19 to TRBJ1-1; possible D gene TRBD1, 6 bases. The germline V gene encodes CDR1 LNHDA and CDR2 SQIVND (reference sequence). The V end was cut by 6 bases, the J end by 1 base, with 9 bases between. The CDR3 totals 13 residues. This CDR3 reads CASSLQGNTEAFF. CDR3 bases: TGTGCCAGTAGCCTACAGGGGAACACTGAAGCTTTCTTT.

This clone rates as large. This specimen includes other DNA sequences encoding the same CDR3. The chain is built from TRBV15 and TRBJ2-5; D is possibly TRBD1 or TRBD2 (6 bases each). Germline V CDR1 and CDR2: LNHNV, YYDKDF (reference sequence). V lost 1 base to trimming and J lost 5 bases, with 8 bases between them. The CDR3 extends over 13 amino acids. CDR3 protein: CATSRVGGETQYF. CDR3 coding DNA: TGTGCCACCAGCAGAGTGGGGGGCGAGACCCAGTACTTC.

This chain uses TRBV9 with TRBJ2-2; 14 bases line up with TRBD2. The CDR3 is made up of 16 amino acids. V was pared by 3 bases and J by 7 bases, with 5 bases of the junction left unmatched. The germline V gene has CDR1 SGDLS and CDR2 YYNGEE. The CDR3 sequence: CASSAGLAGEGGELFF. The CDR3 region has the DNA TGTGCCAGCAGCGCGGGACTAGCGGGAGAGGGCGGGGAGCTGTTTTTT.

The chain employs TRBV19 and TRBJ2-7; D is ambiguous. Looked up from germline, CDR1 is LNHDA and CDR2 is SQIVND (reference sequence). The V gene lost 3 bases and the J gene lost 6 bases, with 15 bases spanning the gap. This CDR3 contains 14 residues. The CDR3 here is CASSMPGDSAEQYF. DNA for the CDR3: TGTGCCAGTAGTATGCCTGGAGATTCAGCCGAGCAGTACTTC.